The 9 T cell receptor beta chains listed next were all sequenced from one sample in a study of T cell responses to AZD1222 COVID-19 vaccine. Sequencing used immunoSEQ multiplex PCR; TCRdb keeps in-frame clones, though not all of them. This table holds about 97,000 clones, 80% to 90% found once. The material sequenced was peripheral blood, taken on day 0 of AZD1222 vaccination. The receptors stem from an adult in good health.

In this sample, this clone turned up a few times. The rearrangement links TRBV5-8 to TRBJ1-4; tentative D call: TRBD1 (6 bases). This CDR3 region has 14 residues. Germline assignment: CDR1 SGHTS and CDR2 YDEGEE. Trimming removed 0 bases at V and 7 bases at J, with 10 bases between. The CDR3 is CASSLEGGGEKLFF. The DNA of the CDR3 is TGTGCCAGCAGCTTGGAGGGAGGGGGTGAAAAACTGTTTTTT.

This chain uses TRBV5-4 with TRBJ1-1, with a possible D match to TRBD1 (6 bases). Trimming took 0 bases from V and 0 from J, leaving 15 bases between them. Germline CDR1 and CDR2: SGHNT and YYREEE (reference sequence). This CDR3 is built from 17 residues. The CDR3 spells CASSLGTDSFMNTEAFF. The CDR3 DNA is TGTGCCAGCAGCTTGGGGACAGACTCTTTCATGAACACTGAAGCTTTCTTT.

The chain's CDR3 is CASSQGDRGREDTQYF. CDR3 coding DNA: TGTGCCAGCAGCCAAGGGGACAGGGGGCGAGAAGATACGCAGTATTTT. This chain links TRBV4-2 with TRBJ2-3, with 12 nucleotides matching TRBD1. After removal of 1 base from V and 5 bases from J, the junction contained 4 bases not matched to a gene. This CDR3 has 16 residues. Per the germline V gene, CDR1 is LGHNA and CDR2 is YNFKEQ.

This sequence joins TRBV4-3 and TRBJ1-6; D is uncertain. With 0 bases removed from V and 5 bases from J, the gap between germline ends came to 8 bases. This CDR3 comprises 15 residues. Germline V gene lookup returns CDR1 LGHNA and CDR2 YSLEER. The CDR3 sequence is CASSQENQDNSPLHF. In DNA, the CDR3 is TGCGCCAGCAGCCAAGAAAACCAGGATAATTCACCCCTCCACTTT.

CDR3 amino acids: CASSPGLAAVETQYF. The CDR3 DNA reads as TGTGCCAGCAGTCCGGGACTAGCGGCTGTGGAGACCCAGTACTTC. This chain connects TRBV6-6 to TRBJ2-5, with 11 bases that match TRBD2. The CDR3 contains 15 residues. CDR1 and CDR2 from the germline V gene are MNHNY and SVGAGI (reference sequence). V shed 5 bases, J shed 5 bases, and the junction held 7 bases outside the gene matches.

V is TRBV5-4 and J is TRBJ2-2, with TRBD1 identical over 8 bases. V was pared by 2 bases and J by 1 base, with 4 bases of the junction left unmatched. This CDR3 contains 16 residues. CDR1 is SGHNT and CDR2 is YYREEE in the germline V gene (reference sequence). CDR3 in amino acids: CASSFGRGLNTGELFF. The DNA for the CDR3 is TGTGCCAGCAGCTTCGGCAGGGGGCTGAACACCGGGGAGCTGTTTTTT.

V usage is TRBV27 and J usage is TRBJ2-1, with 8 bases identical to TRBD2. Looked up from germline, CDR1 is MNHEY and CDR2 is SMNVEV (reference sequence). Losses at the gene ends were 2 bases for V and 3 bases for J; bases not matched to a gene: 6. This CDR3 has 16 residues. CDR3 in amino acids: CASSLAGGPLYNEQFF. The CDR3 region has the DNA TGTGCCAGCAGTTTAGCGGGAGGCCCTCTCTACAATGAGCAGTTCTTC.

V gene TRBV7-8 combines with J gene TRBJ1-2; 10 bases fit TRBD1. The CDR3 has 16 amino acids. Germline values: CDR1 SGHVS, CDR2 FQNEAQ. Germline trimming cut 5 bases from V and 6 bases from J; bases unmatched to any gene: 12. CDR3 DNA sequence: TGTGCCAGCAGCCCAAGCAATGGGGACAGGGGTGATGGCTACACCTTC. Translated: CASSPSNGDRGDGYTF.

The chain is built from TRBV5-8 and TRBJ1-1; D call uncertain. V was pared by 2 bases and J by 4 bases, with 9 bases between. This CDR3 contains 13 residues. Per the germline V gene, CDR1 is SGHTS and CDR2 is YDEGEE. The CDR3: CASSFTWGTEAFF. For the CDR3, the DNA is TGTGCCAGCAGCTTTACGTGGGGCACTGAAGCTTTCTTT.